This T cell receptor (beta chain) was obtained from a study of cytomegalovirus exposure and HLA in healthy donors. V was shortened by 7 bases and J by 5 bases, with 12 bases between the two germline ends. The CDR3 loop spans 12 amino acids. CDR1 is MNHEY and CDR2 is SVGAGI in the germline V gene. Amplification used 60 Vbeta primers and 13 Jbeta primers. Clones were sequenced by immunoSEQ multiplex PCR, and TCRdb holds only the in-frame ones, with some missing. Among under 200,000 clones listed, 71% were seen once. Sample: PBMCs. The chain couples TRBV6-5 to TRBJ2-7; a possible D gene is TRBD1 (6 bases). This receptor was obtained from a woman under 40 in good health and CMV-seronegative. The chain's CDR3 is CASTPRGNEQYF. The CDR3 region has the DNA TGTGCCAGCACGCCAAGGGGGAACGAGCAGTACTTC.